These 12 T cell receptor beta chains were all obtained from the same sample, sequenced in a study of cytomegalovirus exposure and HLA in healthy donors. The PCR used 60 Vbeta and 13 Jbeta primers. Repertoires were generated with immunoSEQ multiplex PCR, while TCRdb's copy carries only in-frame clones and drops some. This table has about 59,000 clones, about 69% appearing once. Sequenced input: PBMCs. All receptors come from a man aged 30 to 45 in good health and CMV-seropositive.

This chain joins TRBV19 and TRBJ2-7; D ambiguous. CDR1 and CDR2 from the germline V gene are LNHDA and SQIVND (reference sequence). V was cut by 5 bases and J by 4 bases, with 12 bases left in between. The length of the CDR3 is 13 residues. The CDR3, as DNA: TGTGCCAGTAGTCCCCAGGTCTCGTACGAGCAGTACTTC. Residues: CASSPQVSYEQYF. Combining the CDR3 with reference TRBV19 and TRBJ2-7 gives the whole variable domain DGGITQSPKYLFRKEGQNVTLSCEQNLNHDAMYWYRQDPGQGLRLIYYSQIVNDFQKGDIAEGYSVSREKKESFPLTVTSAQKNPTAFYLCASSPQVSYEQYFGPGTRLTVT.

The chain employs TRBV18 and TRBJ2-7; weak D call: TRBD1 (5 bases). V lost 6 bases, J lost 2 bases, and 14 bases lay in between. The CDR3 totals 14 residues. The germline gives CDR1 KGHSH, CDR2 LQKENI. CDR3 nucleotides: TGTGCCAGCTCCAAAGGGGCCCTAACCTACGAGCAGTACTTC. Residues: CASSKGALTYEQYF.

This clone occurred once. The V and J genes are TRBV5-8 and TRBJ2-2, with 9 positions matching TRBD1. V lost 0 bases to trimming and J lost 4 bases; unmatched junction nucleotides: 4. In germline, CDR1 is SGHTS, CDR2 YDEGEE. This CDR3 comprises 16 residues. The CDR3 spells CASSLEWTGVTGELFF. The CDR3 nucleotides read TGTGCCAGCAGCTTGGAATGGACAGGGGTCACCGGGGAGCTGTTTTTT.

V usage is TRBV7-2 and J usage is TRBJ2-3, with 10 bases matching TRBD2. CDR1 is SGHTA, CDR2 FQGNSA, per germline. J lost 4 bases, V lost 7 bases, and 5 bases had no gene match. There are 14 residues in the CDR3. The CDR3 region is CASTRAGGPDTQYF. In DNA form, the CDR3 reads TGTGCCAGCACCAGAGCGGGGGGGCCAGATACGCAGTATTTT.

V usage is TRBV4-1 and J usage is TRBJ2-5, with TRBD2 matching over 12 bases. After removal of 4 bases from V and 5 bases from J, the junction contained 11 bases not matched to a gene. Germline-derived CDR1 and CDR2 are MGHRA and YSYEKL. CDR3 length: 17 amino acids. The CDR3 DNA follows: TGCGCCAGCAGCCTCAAAGGGCTAGCGGGGGGGCAGGAGACCCAGTACTTC. Residues: CASSLKGLAGGQETQYF.

This clone was found once. The chain combines TRBV4-1 with TRBJ1-6, with D perhaps matching TRBD1 (6 bases). This CDR3 is built from 14 residues. Germline CDR1 MGHRA, CDR2 YSYEKL. Trimming left V 1 base short and J 10 bases short, with 11 bases between. The CDR3, as DNA: TGCGCCAGCAGCCAAGGACAGGAAGGCTCACCCCTCCACTTT. Its protein is CASSQGQEGSPLHF.

The V gene is TRBV7-9, the J gene TRBJ2-4, with TRBD1 matching 9 bases. This CDR3 comprises 15 residues. Germline CDR1 SEHNR, CDR2 FQNEAQ (reference sequence). The trim removed 5 bases at V and 5 bases at J, leaving 7 bases unmatched. The CDR3 nucleotides are TGTGCCAGCAGCAGTAGACAGGGGGTTGAAAACATTCAGTACTTC. Amino acid sequence: CASSSRQGVENIQYF.

V gene TRBV10-3 combines with J gene TRBJ1-4; maybe TRBD1 (5 bases). The CDR3 loop spans 15 amino acids. Germline CDR1 and CDR2: ENHRY and SYGVKD. V was pared by 5 bases and J by 7 bases, with 17 bases between. This chain's CDR3 is CAISSLSGGLEKLFF. The CDR3 DNA reads as TGTGCCATCAGTTCTTTATCCGGGGGACTTGAAAAACTGTTTTTT.

V is TRBV6-7 and J is TRBJ2-4; 14 bases agree with TRBD2. TRBV6-7 has ORF status, its function being uncertain. With V trimmed by 0 bases and J by 9 bases, 1 base remained unmatched. The CDR3 has 15 amino acids. The CDR3 is CASSYSTSGGAIQYF. The CDR3 nucleotides read TGTGCCAGCAGTTACTCGACTAGCGGGGGGGCCATTCAGTACTTC.

This clone was observed once. This chain connects TRBV7-2 to TRBJ2-1, with TRBD1 identical over 8 bases. V shed 5 bases, J shed 6 bases, and the junction held 12 bases outside the gene matches. This CDR3 has 16 residues. Germline V gene data show CDR1 as SGHTA and CDR2 as FQGNSA. The CDR3: CASSPQSRTGFNEQFF. The CDR3 coding sequence is TGTGCCAGCAGCCCCCAGTCAAGGACAGGGTTCAATGAGCAGTTCTTC.

The genes are TRBV4-2 and TRBJ2-3; 8 bases map to TRBD1. V gave up 3 bases and J gave up 6 bases; unmatched junction bases: 5. The length of the CDR3 is 14 residues. From germline, CDR1 is LGHNA and CDR2 YNFKEQ. The CDR3 spells CASSQTGAADTQYF. In nucleotides, the CDR3 is TGTGCCAGCAGCCAGACAGGGGCTGCGGATACGCAGTATTTT.

The CDR3 DNA follows: TGTGCCAGCAGAAACAGGGGCGGGACGAACACTGAAGCTTTCTTT. Its protein product is CASRNRGGTNTEAFF. The chain has TRBV27 and TRBJ1-1; 7 positions match TRBD1. This CDR3 has 15 amino acids. Germline assignment: CDR1 MNHEY and CDR2 SMNVEV (reference sequence). V was clipped by 6 bases and J by 1 base; unmatched bases: 8.